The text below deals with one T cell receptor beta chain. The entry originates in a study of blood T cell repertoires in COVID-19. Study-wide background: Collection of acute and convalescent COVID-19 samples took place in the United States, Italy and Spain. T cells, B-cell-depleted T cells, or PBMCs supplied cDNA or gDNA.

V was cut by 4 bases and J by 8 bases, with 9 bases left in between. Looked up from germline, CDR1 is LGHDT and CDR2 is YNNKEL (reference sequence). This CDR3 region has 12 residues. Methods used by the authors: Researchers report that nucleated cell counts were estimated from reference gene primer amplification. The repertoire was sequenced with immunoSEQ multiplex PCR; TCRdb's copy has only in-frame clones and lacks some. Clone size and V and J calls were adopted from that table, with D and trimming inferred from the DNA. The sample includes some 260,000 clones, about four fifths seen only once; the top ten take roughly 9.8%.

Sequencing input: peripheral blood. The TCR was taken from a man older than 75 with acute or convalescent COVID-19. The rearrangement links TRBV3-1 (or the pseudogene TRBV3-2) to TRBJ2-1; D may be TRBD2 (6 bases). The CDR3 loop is CASSRRGYEQFF. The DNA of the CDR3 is TGTGCCAGCAGCCGGAGGGGCTATGAGCAGTTCTTC.